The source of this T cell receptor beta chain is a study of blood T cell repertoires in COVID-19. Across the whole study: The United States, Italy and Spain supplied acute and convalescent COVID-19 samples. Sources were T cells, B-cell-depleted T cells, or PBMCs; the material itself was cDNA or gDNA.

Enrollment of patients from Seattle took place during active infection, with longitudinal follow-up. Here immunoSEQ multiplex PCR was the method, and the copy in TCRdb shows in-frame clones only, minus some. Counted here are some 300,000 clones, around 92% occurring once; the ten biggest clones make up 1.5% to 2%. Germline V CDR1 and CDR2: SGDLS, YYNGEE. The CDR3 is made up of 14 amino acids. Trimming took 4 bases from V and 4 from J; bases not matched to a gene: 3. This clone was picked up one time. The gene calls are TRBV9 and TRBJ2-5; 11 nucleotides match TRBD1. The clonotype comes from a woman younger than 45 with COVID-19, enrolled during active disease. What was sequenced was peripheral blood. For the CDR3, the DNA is TGTGCCAGCAGCCCAGGGACAGGGGGAGAGACCCAGTACTTC. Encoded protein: CASSPGTGGETQYF.